The rows below give T cell receptor beta chains drawn from one sample of a study of graft-versus-host responses after intestinal transplantation. Only in-frame clones appear in the TCRdb table, and some are missing; sequencing was by immunoSEQ multiplex PCR. The sample has 45,000 to 60,000 clones, nearly 95% seen once. For these receptors, no antigen is known. The specimen was unstimulated CD4+ T cells sorted from spleen or lymph node cells, collected before transplant. Every receptor here comes from a human donor who was the organ donor for an intestinal transplant. The CDR3 runs from the conserved cysteine through the conserved F or W. The order of the fields is V gene, D gene, clone size, J gene, CDR3 protein, CDR3 DNA. D genes are given only for firm matches. Rows may omit the clone size; those that give it use once, few, many or a size class.

TRBV7-2,TRBD2,-,TRBJ2-5,CASSLGGREAETQYF,TGTGCCAGCAGCTTGGGAGGGAGGGAGGCAGAGACCCAGTACTTC
TRBV28,-,once,TRBJ1-1,CASITGPNTEAFF,TGTGCCAGCATTACGGGCCCTAACACTGAAGCTTTCTTT
TRBV4-3,-,-,TRBJ1-1,CASSQGSGGGTEAFF,TGCGCCAGCAGCCAGGGATCGGGGGGGGGCACTGAAGCTTTCTTT
TRBV19,TRBD1,-,TRBJ1-5,CASSIGQALLNQPQHF,TGTGCCAGTAGTATTGGACAGGCCCTCCTCAATCAGCCCCAGCATTTT
TRBV7-2,TRBD2,few,TRBJ2-5,CASSLILGLASETQYF,TGTGCCAGCAGCTTAATCTTGGGACTAGCTTCAGAGACCCAGTACTTC
TRBV18,TRBD1,-,TRBJ2-1,CASSLYPRSGTGEIYEQFF,TGTGCCAGCTCATTGTACCCCCGGAGCGGGACAGGGGAGATATATGAGCAGTTCTTC
TRBV19,TRBD1,once,TRBJ2-5,CASSMDRGRWETQYF,TGTGCCAGTAGTATGGACAGGGGGCGATGGGAGACCCAGTACTTC
TRBV12-1,-,-,TRBJ2-7,CARRRREQYF,TGTGCAAGGAGAAGGCGGGAGCAGTACTTC
TRBV5-1,-,-,TRBJ2-3,CASKDTGISTDTQYF,TGCGCCAGCAAGGACACAGGGATCAGCACAGATACGCAGTATTTT
TRBV28,TRBD1,-,TRBJ1-3,CASSLSTGTGNTIYF,TGTGCCAGCAGTTTATCGACAGGGACAGGAAACACCATATATTTT
TRBV11-2,-,-,TRBJ2-7,CASSLVRFTYEQYF,TGTGCCAGCAGCTTAGTCAGGTTTACCTACGAGCAGTACTTC
TRBV4-3,TRBD2,-,TRBJ2-1,CASSQANVLAGGGEQFF,TGCGCCAGCAGCCAAGCTAACGTATTAGCGGGAGGGGGTGAGCAGTTCTTC
TRBV5-1,-,once,TRBJ1-1,CASSLQEGREAFF,TGCGCCAGCAGCTTGCAGGAAGGCCGGGAGGCTTTCTTT
TRBV5-5,-,-,TRBJ1-2,CASSLEAGKGYTF,TGTGCCAGCAGCTTGGAGGCAGGGAAAGGCTACACCTTC
TRBV11-3,-,-,TRBJ2-7,CASSLGSAYEQYF,TGTGCCAGCAGCTTAGGGTCCGCTTACGAGCAGTACTTC
TRBV6-6,TRBD2,-,TRBJ2-3,CASSYRGRSDTQYF,TGTGCCAGCAGTTACCGCGGGAGGTCAGATACGCAGTATTTT
TRBV5-4,-,-,TRBJ2-2,CASSQAGGMAGELFF,TGTGCCAGCAGCCAAGCAGGAGGAATGGCCGGGGAGCTGTTTTTT
TRBV14,TRBD1,-,TRBJ2-1,CASSPHRGQGGNEQFF,TGTGCCAGCAGCCCCCACAGGGGGCAAGGGGGCAATGAGCAGTTCTTC
TRBV19,TRBD1,-,TRBJ1-2,CASSISGDSLFGYTF,TGTGCCAGTAGTATTTCAGGGGACAGCCTCTTTGGCTACACCTTC
TRBV6-5,-,-,TRBJ2-1,CASRAGFSYNEQFF,TGTGCCAGCAGGGCAGGGTTCTCCTACAATGAGCAGTTCTTC
TRBV10-1,-,-,TRBJ2-1,CASKLANQQFF,TGCGCCAGCAAACTCGCCAACCAGCAGTTCTTC
TRBV5-8,-,-,TRBJ2-2,CASSLTANTGELFF,TGTGCCAGCAGCTTGACAGCGAACACCGGGGAGCTGTTTTTT
TRBV5-1,TRBD2,-,TRBJ2-7,CASSLTLRSSGRAYEQYF,TGCGCCAGCAGCTTGACCCTTCGCTCTAGCGGGAGGGCCTACGAGCAGTACTTC
TRBV15,TRBD1,-,TRBJ2-1,CATSRLGQGAKDEQFF,TGTGCCACCAGCAGATTGGGACAGGGGGCCAAGGATGAGCAGTTCTTC
TRBV5-1,TRBD1,-,TRBJ2-7,CASSFIFGTGSYEQYF,TGCGCCAGCAGCTTCATATTCGGGACAGGGAGTTACGAGCAGTACTTC
TRBV30,-,-,TRBJ2-6,CAGTLGSGANVLTF,TGTGCCGGAACGTTAGGCTCTGGGGCCAACGTCCTGACTTTC